The source of this TCR beta chain is a study of vaccination effects on CD4 cells after COVID-19. Overall study: Two doses of BNT162b2 or mRNA-1273 vaccine were administered to participants.

Repertoires were generated with immunoSEQ multiplex PCR, while TCRdb's copy carries only in-frame clones and drops some. The data hold roughly 35,000 clones, with approximately 73% observed a single time. Study-level points and caveats: Clones of infection and vaccine origin contracted markedly late after vaccination. Few convalescent patients were studied, and early post-infection samples were lacking.

Before any sequencing was done, the ViraFEST assay used viral peptide pools to expand antigen-specific CD4+ T cells. Culture proceeded for 10 days, and CD4+ T cells were then isolated. According to the study, vaccine recipients showed no prior SARS-CoV-2 infection and negative nucleocapsid antibodies. IL-2 medium was substituted for half the medium on days 3 and 7. Germline V gives CDR1 MDHEN, CDR2 SYDVKM. CDR3 length: 13 amino acids. V was shortened by 7 bases and J by 0 bases, with 9 bases between the two germline ends. A word on this clone: Its antigen is unknown.

The sample in question was CD4+ T cells from PBMCs cultured with HCoV-OC43 spike peptides, obtained before COVID-19 vaccination. Specified subset: HCoV-OC43 spike overlapping peptide pool stimulation. This chain uses TRBV28 with TRBJ1-2; D gene uncertain. The receptor was isolated from a human donor who received a COVID-19 vaccine. This chain's CDR3 is CASTLDANYGYTF. The CDR3 DNA sequence: TGTGCCAGCACCTTAGACGCTAACTATGGCTACACCTTC.